A single sample is the source of the 29 T cell receptor beta chains below, sequenced in a study of patients and donors after allogeneic stem cell transplantation. TCRdb processed the RT-PCR reads anew with MiXCR; each CDR3 protein has one entry. This sample yields about 150,000 distinct CDR3 sequences, of which roughly two fifths are seen a single time; 50% belongs to the top ten. The sequenced sample consisted of blood, either unsorted or a sorted T cell fraction (not recorded which). The origin of the receptors is a human donor who was either an allogeneic HSCT recipient or a stem cell or donor lymphocyte infusion donor (not recorded which). It is not recorded whose cells these are; they may come from a transplant donor.

This chain connects TRBV5-1 to TRBJ2-3, with 10 nucleotides matching TRBD2. Unmatched junction bases numbered 6, after V lost 4 bases and J lost 4 bases. The CDR3 is 15 amino acids. Germline CDR1 and CDR2: SGHRS and YFSETQ. The CDR3 is CASSMEAGGPDTQYF. In DNA, the CDR3 is TGCGCCAGCAGCATGGAAGCGGGGGGGCCAGATACGCAGTATTTT.

This clonotype has just a few counts. The chain couples TRBV4-2 to TRBJ1-1; D perhaps matches TRBD1 (6 bases). Germline V CDR1 and CDR2: LGHNA, YNFKEQ. V was shortened by 0 bases and J by 4 bases, with 15 bases between the two germline ends. CDR3 length: 16 residues. CDR3 protein: CASSQDGANRATEAFF. CDR3 bases: TGTGCCAGCAGCCAAGATGGGGCAAACAGGGCCACTGAAGCTTTCTTT.

This clonotype was seen a few times. The V call is TRBV24-1, the J call TRBJ2-2; 7 nucleotides match TRBD1. This CDR3 spans 16 amino acids. V lost 3 bases, J lost 6 bases, and 9 bases stayed unmatched. Germline CDR1 KGHDR, CDR2 SFDVKD. Here the CDR3 reads CATSDPWDRFSGELFF. The CDR3, as DNA: TGTGCCACCAGTGATCCCTGGGACAGATTTTCCGGGGAGCTGTTTTTT.

The chain has TRBV7-9 and TRBJ1-2, with 9 bases lining up with TRBD1. V lost 5 bases to trimming and J lost 3 bases; unmatched junction nucleotides: 10. The length of the CDR3 is 16 residues. The V gene's germline CDR1 is SEHNR and CDR2 FQNEAQ (reference sequence). The CDR3 sequence is CASSRPGTGPDYGYTF. CDR3 in DNA: TGTGCCAGCAGCCGTCCCGGGACAGGGCCGGACTATGGCTACACCTTC.

This chain joins TRBV12-3 or TRBV12-4 and TRBJ2-2, with TRBD1 identical over 8 bases. This CDR3 is built from 15 residues. V was pared by 5 bases and J by 2 bases, with 4 bases of the junction left unmatched. CDR3 protein: CASSQQGVNTGELFF. The CDR3 DNA is TGTGCCAGCAGTCAACAGGGGGTTAACACCGGGGAGCTGTTTTTT.

The chain uses TRBV20-1 and TRBJ1-2; no firm D call. Trimming shortened V by 6 bases and J by 4 bases, and 12 bases separated the two germline ends. The CDR3 sequence is 12 residues long. Germline CDR1 is DFQATT and CDR2 is SNEGSKA (reference sequence). The CDR3, as DNA: TGCAGTGCCCCCACGAATTCCTATGGCTACACCTTC. Translation gives CSAPTNSYGYTF.

The genes are TRBV9 and TRBJ2-3, with 7 bases matching TRBD2. CDR1 and CDR2 from the germline V gene are SGDLS and YYNGEE. Germline trimming cut 6 bases from V and 6 bases from J; bases unmatched to any gene: 1. The CDR3 runs to 11 residues. Here the CDR3 DNA reads TGTGCCAGCACCGGGGGGGATACGCAGTATTTT. As protein: CASTGGDTQYF.

The V gene is TRBV20-1, the J gene TRBJ1-1; D not resolved. This CDR3 spans 9 amino acids. Trimming took off 7 bases at V and 8 bases at J, with 8 bases between the two ends. Germline V gene lookup returns CDR1 DFQATT and CDR2 SNEGSKA (reference sequence). CDR3 sequence: CSGALEAFF. In DNA, the CDR3 is TGCAGTGGCGCCTTAGAAGCTTTCTTT.

V is TRBV3-1 and J is TRBJ2-1, with 10 bases lining up with TRBD2. CDR1 is LGHDT, CDR2 YNNKEL, per germline (reference sequence). This CDR3 has 16 amino acids. Unmatched junction bases numbered 6, after V lost 2 bases and J lost 5 bases. This CDR3 is CASSQPTSGEDNEQFF. DNA for the CDR3: TGTGCCAGCAGCCAACCAACTAGCGGGGAAGACAATGAGCAGTTCTTC.

This clonotype was seen a handful of times. V gene TRBV20-1 combines with J gene TRBJ1-6; possibly TRBD1 for D (6 bases). The V gene lost 3 bases and the J gene lost 0 bases, with 9 bases spanning the gap. The CDR3 extends over 15 amino acids. Looked up from germline, CDR1 is DFQATT and CDR2 is SNEGSKA (reference sequence). The CDR3 nucleotides read TGCAGTGCTAGGGACAGAAGCTCCTATAATTCACCCCTCCACTTT. Protein: CSARDRSSYNSPLHF.

This clonotype came up once. The chain employs TRBV20-1 and TRBJ2-3; TRBD2 matches 9 bases. Germline loops: CDR1 DFQATT, CDR2 SNEGSKA (reference sequence). J lost 2 bases, V lost 6 bases, and 12 bases had no gene match. The CDR3 has 16 amino acids. CDR3 sequence (DNA): TGCAGTGCCCCGGCGGCTAGCGGGGTCCCCACAGATACGCAGTATTTT. This translates into CSAPAASGVPTDTQYF.

The rearrangement links TRBV7-2 to TRBJ1-4, with D possibly matching TRBD1 (5 bases). Germline CDR1 is SGHTA and CDR2 is FQGNSA. Trimming removed 2 bases from V and 7 bases from J, with 8 bases in between. The CDR3 consists of 13 residues. The CDR3 coding sequence is TGTGCCAGCAGCTTAACGGGGGTTGAAAAACTGTTTTTT. Translating it yields CASSLTGVEKLFF. The full variable domain, its missing parts supplied by reference TRBV7-2 and TRBJ1-4, is GAGVSQSPSNKVTEKGKDVELRCDPISGHTALYWYRQSLGQGLEFLIYFQGNSAPDKSGLPSDRFSAERTGGSVSTLTIQRTQQEDSAVYLCASSLTGVEKLFFGSGTQLSVL.

This rearrangement joins TRBV12-3 or TRBV12-4 to TRBJ1-3, with D unclear. The CDR3 consists of 14 residues. V was pared by 5 bases and J by 0 bases, with 8 bases between. This CDR3 reads CASSLSSSGNTIYF. The CDR3 bases are TGTGCCAGCAGTCTCTCATCCTCTGGAAACACCATATATTTT.

This clonotype showed up just a few times. The V gene is TRBV9, the J gene TRBJ2-5; TRBD1 or TRBD2 may be the D gene (6 bases each). This CDR3 spans 14 amino acids. The V and J ends lost 0 bases and 5 bases respectively, with 11 bases between them. Germline values: CDR1 SGDLS, CDR2 YYNGEE. The CDR3 DNA reads TGTGCCAGCAGCGTAGGGGGGGCGCGGGAGACCCAGTACTTC. Amino acids: CASSVGGARETQYF. Drawing the rest from reference TRBV9 and TRBJ2-5, the complete variable domain is DSGVTQTPKHLITATGQRVTLRCSPRSGDLSVYWYQQSLDQGLQFLIQYYNGEERAKGNILERFSAQQFPDLHSELNLSSLELGDSALYFCASSVGGARETQYFGPGTRLLVL.

The gene calls are TRBV7-3 and TRBJ1-1, with a tentative D call TRBD1 (5 bases). The CDR3 runs 14 residues. Between the trimmed V and J ends, which lost 5 bases and 5 bases, there was a span of 15 bases. Per the germline V gene, CDR1 is SGHTA and CDR2 is FQGTGA. CDR3 loop: CASSPGGGRTEAFF. The CDR3 DNA reads TGTGCCAGCAGCCCCGGGGGGGGGAGGACTGAAGCTTTCTTT.

This clonotype was seen only a few times. The chain employs TRBV28 and TRBJ1-1, with 8 bases lining up with TRBD1. The CDR3 sequence is 14 residues long. Germline-derived CDR1 and CDR2 are MDHEN and SYDVKM. The trim removed 8 bases at V and 4 bases at J, leaving 9 bases unmatched. The DNA of the CDR3 is TGTGCCAGCCGAACCCTTACAGGGGGCACTGAAGCTTTCTTT. Translating it yields CASRTLTGGTEAFF.

The rearrangement links TRBV7-2 to TRBJ2-3; 7 bases align to TRBD2. Germline V gives CDR1 SGHTA, CDR2 FQGNSA. The CDR3 has 15 residues. V gave up 1 base and J gave up 4 bases; unmatched junction bases: 5. For the CDR3, the DNA is TGTGCCAGCAGCTTAGGTTCTAGCGGAGCAGATACGCAGTATTTT. This encodes CASSLGSSGADTQYF.

The chain uses TRBV23-1 and TRBJ2-7; D is undetermined. TRBV23-1 is an ORF; its function is uncertain. V was shortened by 0 bases and J by 2 bases, with 11 bases between the two germline ends. This CDR3 has 15 residues. The CDR3 DNA follows: TGCGCCAGCAGTCAATCGTACCCGGATCCCTACGAGCAGTACGTC. Its protein is CASSQSYPDPYEQYV.

The rearrangement uses TRBV20-1 and TRBJ2-7, with D unclear. Germline CDR1 and CDR2: DFQATT and SNEGSKA (reference sequence). The CDR3 length is 15 residues. Trimming stripped 4 bases from V and 0 bases from J, with 16 bases between. As DNA, the CDR3 is TGCAGTGCTACACAAACGACTGTAATCTCCTACGAGCAGTACTTC. It translates to CSATQTTVISYEQYF.

Only one count was recorded for this clonotype. The J gene is TRBJ2-3, the V gene TRBV28; D unclear. The CDR3 runs to 12 residues. CDR1 is MDHEN and CDR2 is SYDVKM in the germline V gene. Trimming stripped 11 bases from V and 0 bases from J, with 9 bases between. The CDR3 here is CAVRPSTDTQYF. CDR3 DNA sequence: TGTGCCGTACGTCCTAGCACAGATACGCAGTATTTT. The full variable domain, completed using reference TRBV28 and TRBJ2-3, is DVKVTQSSRYLVKRTGEKVFLECVQDMDHENMFWYRQDPGLGLRLIYFSYDVKMKEKGDIPEGYSVSREKKERFSLILESASTNQTSMYLCAVRPSTDTQYFGPGTRLTVL.

This chain connects TRBV3-1 to TRBJ1-2, with D possibly TRBD1 on 5 matching bases. The germline CDR1 and CDR2 sequences are LGHDT and YNNKEL (reference sequence). The V end lost 2 bases, the J end lost 3 bases, and 13 bases lay between the germline ends. The CDR3 contains 15 residues. The CDR3 region is CASSQKGDSHYGYTF. The CDR3 DNA follows: TGTGCCAGCAGCCAAAAGGGAGACAGTCACTATGGCTACACCTTC.

The chain carries TRBV6-6 and TRBJ1-1; no definite D call. Per the germline V gene, CDR1 is MNHNY and CDR2 is SVGAGI (reference sequence). Trimming shortened V by 5 bases and J by 7 bases, and 11 bases separated the two germline ends. The CDR3 extends over 12 amino acids. CDR3 sequence reads: CASSATEFEAFF. The DNA of the CDR3 is TGTGCCAGCAGTGCCACAGAATTTGAAGCTTTCTTT.

The chain recombines TRBV9 with TRBJ1-6; the D is unclear. Germline V gene lookup returns CDR1 SGDLS and CDR2 YYNGEE. The ends were cut back, 0 bases at V and 8 bases at J, with 6 bases in the middle. CDR3 length equals 13 residues. The CDR3 protein is CASSVGSDSPLHF. The CDR3 coding sequence is TGTGCCAGCAGCGTAGGCTCGGATTCACCCCTCCACTTT.

The chain carries TRBV12-3 or TRBV12-4 and TRBJ2-3, with TRBD1 matching 8 bases. The V gene end was trimmed by 5 bases and the J gene end by 3 bases; junction bases not matched to a gene: 7. The CDR3 has 15 amino acids. This CDR3 reads CASSPGQGWTDTQYF. The CDR3 coding sequence is TGTGCCAGCAGTCCCGGACAGGGTTGGACAGATACGCAGTATTTT.

The V gene is TRBV11-2, the J gene TRBJ1-6; D is undetermined. The CDR3 is 16 amino acids. Trimming pared 6 bases from V and 7 bases from J, leaving 19 bases between. Germline CDR1 reads SGHAT; CDR2 reads FQNNGV. Here the CDR3 reads CASRPTLYQPNSPLHF. As DNA, the CDR3 is TGTGCCAGCAGGCCCACCCTCTATCAGCCGAATTCACCCCTCCACTTT.

This clonotype was observed a few times. The chain combines TRBV12-5 with TRBJ1-2; D remains unclear. The CDR3 extends over 13 amino acids. Germline V gene sequence: CDR1 LGHNT, CDR2 FRNRAP. V dropped 3 bases and J dropped 6 bases, with 11 bases sitting between them. CDR3 sequence: CASGLSAANGYTF. The CDR3 nucleotides are TGTGCTAGTGGTTTATCGGCAGCGAATGGCTACACCTTC.

The chain is built from TRBV12-3 or TRBV12-4 and TRBJ2-1; tentatively, D is TRBD1 (6 bases). V dropped 3 bases and J dropped 5 bases, with 23 bases sitting between them. The CDR3 covers 18 residues. The CDR3 loop reads CASSFLSSPTGLNNEQFF. CDR3 nucleotide sequence: TGTGCCAGCAGTTTTCTCTCTTCACCTACAGGGTTGAACAATGAGCAGTTCTTC.

There are a few counts of this clonotype. The rearrangement links TRBV6-2 or TRBV6-3 to TRBJ1-6; tentative D call: TRBD1 (5 bases). Trimming shortened V by 6 bases and J by 6 bases, and 18 bases separated the two germline ends. The CDR3 sequence is 16 residues long. CDR1 is MNHEY and CDR2 is SVGEGT in the germline V gene. The CDR3 DNA follows: TGTGCCAGCAGCCGGTCTTTCGGGACGTCTAATTCACCCCTCCACTTT. This encodes CASSRSFGTSNSPLHF.

This clonotype was seen ten or more times. The chain has TRBV6-2 or TRBV6-3 and TRBJ1-1; D call uncertain. The CDR3 runs 13 residues. The V and J ends lost 3 bases and 2 bases respectively, with 7 bases between them. CDR1 and CDR2 from the germline V gene are MNHEY and SVGEGT. Here the CDR3 DNA reads TGTGCCAGCAGTTATGAGGGTAACACTGAAGCTTTCTTT. This codes for CASSYEGNTEAFF.